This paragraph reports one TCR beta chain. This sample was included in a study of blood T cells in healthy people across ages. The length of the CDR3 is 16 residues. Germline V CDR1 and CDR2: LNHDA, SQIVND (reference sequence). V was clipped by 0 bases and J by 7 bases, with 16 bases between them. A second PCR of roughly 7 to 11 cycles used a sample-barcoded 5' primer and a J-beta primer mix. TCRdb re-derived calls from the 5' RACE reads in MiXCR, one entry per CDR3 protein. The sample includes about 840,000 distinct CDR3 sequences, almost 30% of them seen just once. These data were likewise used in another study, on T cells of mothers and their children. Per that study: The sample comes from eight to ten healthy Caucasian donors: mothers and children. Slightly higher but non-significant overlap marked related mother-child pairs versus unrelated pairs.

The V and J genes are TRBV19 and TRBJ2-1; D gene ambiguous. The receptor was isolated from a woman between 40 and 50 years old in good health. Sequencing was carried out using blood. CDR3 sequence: CASSIDLSIPRNEQFF. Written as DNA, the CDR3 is TGTGCCAGTAGTATAGATCTGAGCATACCTCGGAATGAGCAGTTCTTC.